One sample yielded the 30 T cell receptor beta chains listed below, sequenced in a study of cytomegalovirus exposure and HLA in healthy donors. 60 Vbeta and 13 Jbeta primers were used in PCR. Repertoires were generated with immunoSEQ multiplex PCR, while TCRdb's copy carries only in-frame clones and drops some. The sample has about 41,000 clones; around 85% are singletons. The sequencing sample was made of PBMCs. The receptor source for this set is a man aged 45-65 years in good health and CMV-seronegative.

V and J are TRBV7-9 and TRBJ1-5, with D possibly being TRBD1 (6 bases). The V and J ends lost 10 bases and 6 bases respectively, with 19 bases between them. Germline V gene lookup returns CDR1 SEHNR and CDR2 FQNEAQ (reference sequence). The CDR3 spans 14 residues. Written as DNA, the CDR3 is TGTGCCATCGCCTCGGACAGACGGGGTCAGCCCCAGCATTTT. Its protein is CAIASDRRGQPQHF. Based on the CDR3 plus reference TRBV7-9 and TRBJ1-5, the full variable domain is DTGVSQNPRHKITKRGQNVTFRCDPISEHNRLYWYRQTLGQGPEFLTYFQNEAQLEKSRLLSDRFSAERPKGSFSTLEIQRTEQGDSAMYLCAIASDRRGQPQHFGDGTRLSIL.

This chain joins TRBV7-9 and TRBJ2-1; TRBD2 is a possible D gene (5 bases). The CDR3 is 15 residues long. Germline CDR1 and CDR2: SEHNR and FQNEAQ (reference sequence). Trimming took 5 bases from V and 3 from J, leaving 14 bases between them. This chain's CDR3 is CASSPDYRNYNEQFF. The CDR3 DNA sequence: TGTGCCAGCAGCCCAGACTACCGAAACTACAATGAGCAGTTCTTC.

The chain employs TRBV9 and TRBJ1-6; a weak D match, TRBD1 (6 bases). Trimming removed 2 bases at V and 2 bases at J, with 14 bases between. Germline lookup yields CDR1 SGDLS and CDR2 YYNGEE. The CDR3 runs 17 residues. This chain's CDR3 is CASSVSTGQAYNSPLHF. CDR3 DNA sequence: TGTGCCAGCAGCGTTTCGACGGGACAAGCCTATAATTCACCCCTCCACTTT.

The chain is built from TRBV7-6 and TRBJ2-2; 7 nucleotides agree with TRBD2. Germline CDR1 SGHVS, CDR2 FNYEAQ. With V trimmed by 5 bases and J by 0 bases, 0 bases remained unmatched. This CDR3 has 14 amino acids. The CDR3: CASSGGANTGELFF. Written as DNA, the CDR3 is TGTGCCAGCAGCGGGGGGGCGAACACCGGGGAGCTGTTTTTT.

This chain joins TRBV5-1 and TRBJ2-3, with a possible D match to TRBD2 (5 bases). This CDR3 has 15 amino acids. Germline assignment: CDR1 SGHRS and CDR2 YFSETQ. V was pared by 3 bases and J by 0 bases, with 11 bases between. The CDR3 here is CASSSWAGSTDTQYF. The CDR3 nucleotides read TGCGCCAGCAGCTCCTGGGCGGGTAGCACAGATACGCAGTATTTT.

This chain uses TRBV7-8 with TRBJ1-4; tentative D call: TRBD1 (6 bases). In germline, CDR1 is SGHVS, CDR2 FQNEAQ. V was shortened by 5 bases and J by 7 bases, with 11 bases between the two germline ends. The CDR3 runs 13 residues. CDR3 loop: CASSRGGGEKLFF. The CDR3, as DNA: TGTGCCAGCAGCCGGGGAGGGGGTGAAAAACTGTTTTTT.

The rearrangement uses TRBV9 and TRBJ2-7, with D hard to call. The CDR3 is 14 residues long. The V end was cut by 2 bases, the J end by 5 bases, with 14 bases between. Germline CDR1 is SGDLS and CDR2 is YYNGEE. CDR3 coding DNA: TGTGCCAGCAGCGTTAGATCGGTCGAAGACGAGCAGTACTTC. This codes for CASSVRSVEDEQYF.

The gene calls are TRBV14 and TRBJ1-1; D perhaps matches TRBD1 (6 bases). CDR1 is SGHDN, CDR2 FVKESK, per germline. The CDR3 contains 15 residues. V lost 1 base and J lost 0, with 9 bases in between. The CDR3 spells CASSQAGALNTEAFF. In DNA form, the CDR3 reads TGTGCCAGCAGCCAAGCAGGGGCCCTGAACACTGAAGCTTTCTTT.

V gene TRBV7-9 combines with J gene TRBJ2-7; D is unclear. The V and J ends lost 5 bases and 1 base respectively, with 6 bases between them. This CDR3 has 12 residues. The germline gives CDR1 SEHNR, CDR2 FQNEAQ (reference sequence). For the CDR3, the DNA is TGTGCCAGCAGCGGCCTTTCCTACGAGCAGTACTTC. Protein sequence: CASSGLSYEQYF.

The rearrangement links TRBV7-9 to TRBJ2-1; 11 nucleotides align to TRBD2. V shed 5 bases, J shed 12 bases, and the junction held 15 bases outside the gene matches. The CDR3 has 16 residues. Germline loops: CDR1 SEHNR, CDR2 FQNEAQ (reference sequence). CDR3 nucleotides: TGTGCCAGCAGCAGGGTAGGGACTAGCGGAGAGTGGGGGCAGTTCTTC. Residues: CASSRVGTSGEWGQFF. The variable domain in full, with the rest retrieved from reference TRBV7-9 and TRBJ2-1, is DTGVSQNPRHKITKRGQNVTFRCDPISEHNRLYWYRQTLGQGPEFLTYFQNEAQLEKSRLLSDRFSAERPKGSFSTLEIQRTEQGDSAMYLCASSRVGTSGEWGQFFGPGTRLTVL.

V and J are TRBV28 and TRBJ2-7, with a tentative D call TRBD2 (6 bases). Trimming removed 10 bases from V and 5 bases from J, with 18 bases in between. CDR1 MDHEN and CDR2 SYDVKM come from the germline V gene. This CDR3 has 13 amino acids. Here the CDR3 reads CANTARGSDEQYF. The CDR3 coding sequence is TGTGCCAACACAGCACGGGGGAGCGACGAGCAGTACTTC. The full variable domain, its missing parts supplied by reference TRBV28 and TRBJ2-7, is DVKVTQSSRYLVKRTGEKVFLECVQDMDHENMFWYRQDPGLGLRLIYFSYDVKMKEKGDIPEGYSVSREKKERFSLILESASTNQTSMYLCANTARGSDEQYFGPGTRLTVT.

The gene calls are TRBV7-9 and TRBJ2-1; D is possibly TRBD2 (5 bases). CDR1 is SEHNR, CDR2 FQNEAQ, per germline (reference sequence). Trimming pared 2 bases from V and 0 bases from J, leaving 11 bases between. This CDR3 has 16 residues. CDR3 in DNA: TGTGCCAGCAGCTTAAGACTATCCAGCTCCTACAATGAGCAGTTCTTC. It yields the protein CASSLRLSSSYNEQFF.

The J gene is TRBJ1-3, the V gene TRBV15; unclear D gene. Germline CDR1 reads LNHNV; CDR2 reads YYDKDF (reference sequence). This CDR3 contains 15 residues. The germline V and J ends were trimmed by 5 bases and 2 bases, with 13 bases remaining between them. The CDR3 reads CATSPAAWAGNTIYF. DNA of the CDR3: TGTGCCACCAGCCCCGCGGCTTGGGCTGGAAACACCATATATTTT.

This clone was recorded a few times. This sequence joins TRBV6-1 and TRBJ2-1, with 11 positions matching TRBD1. This CDR3 has 14 amino acids. The germline V gene encodes CDR1 MNHNS and CDR2 SASEGT. Trimming took 6 bases from V and 9 from J; bases not matched to a gene: 7. The CDR3: CASRGQGGRAEQFF. Here the CDR3 DNA reads TGTGCCAGCAGGGGACAGGGGGGGAGAGCTGAGCAGTTCTTC.

This chain joins TRBV18 and TRBJ2-7, with 10 bases matching TRBD2. The germline CDR1 and CDR2 sequences are KGHSH and LQKENI. V shed 0 bases, J shed 2 bases, and the junction held 1 base outside the gene matches. The CDR3 consists of 15 residues. The CDR3 coding sequence is TGTGCCAGCTCACCACCCGGGACTAGCGCCTACGAGCAGTACTTC. It translates to CASSPPGTSAYEQYF.

The chain joins TRBV19 to TRBJ1-3; D might be TRBD1 (6 bases). V was trimmed by 7 bases and J by 2 bases, leaving 18 bases between them. The CDR3 contains 16 residues. CDR1 and CDR2 (germline): LNHDA, SQIVND (reference sequence). The DNA for the CDR3 is TGTGCCAGTACAGACAGGCCAGGGTCGACTGGAAACACCATATATTTT. It translates to CASTDRPGSTGNTIYF.

The V call is TRBV18, the J call TRBJ2-3; TRBD2 aligns across 9 bases. Looked up from germline, CDR1 is KGHSH and CDR2 is LQKENI. Trimming took 1 base from V and 5 from J; bases not matched to a gene: 7. The CDR3 length is 16 residues. CDR3 protein: CASSPRVAGGKDTQYF. The CDR3 DNA reads TGTGCCAGCTCACCACGAGTCGCGGGAGGGAAAGATACGCAGTATTTT.

The chain combines TRBV7-2 with TRBJ2-1; weak D call: TRBD2 (6 bases). Germline CDR1 and CDR2: SGHTA and FQGNSA. With 4 bases removed from V and 3 bases from J, the gap between germline ends came to 16 bases. The CDR3 has 16 residues. CDR3 residues: CASSSLLGGIYNEQFF. The CDR3 DNA reads TGTGCCAGCAGCTCCCTCCTGGGGGGAATCTACAATGAGCAGTTCTTC. The full variable domain, its missing parts supplied by reference TRBV7-2 and TRBJ2-1, is GAGVSQSPSNKVTEKGKDVELRCDPISGHTALYWYRQSLGQGLEFLIYFQGNSAPDKSGLPSDRFSAERTGGSVSTLTIQRTQQEDSAVYLCASSSLLGGIYNEQFFGPGTRLTVL.

The CDR3 sequence is CASSPGGRGGTQYF. Here the CDR3 DNA reads TGTGCCAGCAGTCCGGGGGGCAGGGGAGGGACGCAGTATTTT. The V gene is TRBV28, the J gene TRBJ2-3; perhaps TRBD2 as D (7 bases). CDR1 is MDHEN and CDR2 is SYDVKM in the germline V gene. This CDR3 comprises 14 residues. Trimming left V 5 bases short and J 9 bases short, with 18 bases between.

This clone was detected only once. The chain employs TRBV6-1 and TRBJ1-1; maybe TRBD1 (5 bases). Per the germline V gene, CDR1 is MNHNS and CDR2 is SASEGT. The CDR3 runs 14 residues. V lost 5 bases, J lost 4 bases, and 14 bases lay in between. CDR3: CASSKAQGGTEAFF. The CDR3 DNA reads TGTGCCAGCAGTAAGGCCCAGGGTGGCACTGAAGCTTTCTTT.

The CDR3 DNA sequence: TGTGCCAGCAGCAACCTCCGCAAGAGCTCCTATAATTCACCCCTCCACTTT. This gives the protein CASSNLRKSSYNSPLHF. V and J are TRBV21-1 and TRBJ1-6. TRBV21-1 is reported as a pseudogene. The CDR3 is 17 amino acids.

This rearrangement joins TRBV27 to TRBJ1-4; 7 bases map to TRBD1. The CDR3 loop spans 17 amino acids. The germline V gene has CDR1 MNHEY and CDR2 SMNVEV (reference sequence). With 7 bases clipped from V and 4 bases from J, the junction kept 15 bases outside the gene matches. DNA of the CDR3: TGTGCCAGCACCTCCGACAGGGACCACTTTATTAATGAAAAACTGTTTTTT. Amino acids: CASTSDRDHFINEKLFF.

The V and J genes are TRBV29-1 and TRBJ2-3; 9 nucleotides align to TRBD2. V lost 5 bases and J lost 2; bases outside the gene matches: 11. Germline V gene lookup returns CDR1 SQVTM and CDR2 ANQGSEA. The CDR3 contains 16 residues. The CDR3 bases are TGCAGCGTTTGGGGTGGATCTAGCGGGAACACAGATACGCAGTATTTT. Its translation is CSVWGGSSGNTDTQYF.

V and J are TRBV4-2 and TRBJ2-2, with D possibly being TRBD1 (5 bases). CDR1 LGHNA and CDR2 YNFKEQ come from the germline V gene. Trimming shortened V by 0 bases and J by 2 bases, and 10 bases separated the two germline ends. CDR3 length equals 16 residues. In nucleotides, the CDR3 is TGTGCCAGCAGCCAAGAAGTGGGGCCAAACACCGGGGAGCTGTTTTTT. It yields the protein CASSQEVGPNTGELFF.

The genes are TRBV28 and TRBJ2-7; D is perhaps TRBD2 (6 bases). The CDR3 covers 14 residues. Trimming left V 4 bases short and J 0 bases short, with 10 bases between. CDR1 and CDR2 (germline): MDHEN, SYDVKM. CDR3 nucleotides: TGTGCCAGCAGTTCCCCGCGGGACTCCTACGAGCAGTACTTC. It is translated as CASSSPRDSYEQYF.

This chain connects TRBV25-1 to TRBJ2-3; a possible D gene is TRBD1 (6 bases). The CDR3 loop spans 15 amino acids. Germline values: CDR1 MGHDK, CDR2 SYGVNS. Trimming shortened V by 5 bases and J by 4 bases, and 16 bases separated the two germline ends. The CDR3 protein is CASSPPGVLSDTQYF. As DNA, the CDR3 is TGTGCCAGCAGTCCTCCAGGGGTCCTTTCAGATACGCAGTATTTT.

This clone turned up a few times. This chain uses TRBV18 with TRBJ2-7; a possible D gene is TRBD2 (6 bases). There are 15 residues in the CDR3. Germline values: CDR1 KGHSH, CDR2 LQKENI. Trimming cost V 4 bases and J 4 bases, with 17 bases left between them. For the CDR3, the DNA is TGTGCCAGCTCACGAGGACTCGGACTACTATACGAGCAGTACTTC. Translating it yields CASSRGLGLLYEQYF. Supplemented by reference TRBV18 and TRBJ2-7, the full variable domain reads NAGVMQNPRHLVRRRGQEARLRCSPMKGHSHVYWYRQLPEEGLKFMVYLQKENIIDESGMPKERFSAEFPKEGPSILRIQQVVRGDSAAYFCASSRGLGLLYEQYFGPGTRLTVT.

The rearrangement uses TRBV4-3 and TRBJ2-5, with TRBD1 matching over 8 bases. V gave up 1 base and J gave up 2 bases; unmatched junction bases: 0. The CDR3 is made up of 14 amino acids. Looked up from germline, CDR1 is LGHNA and CDR2 is YSLEER. CDR3 nucleotides: TGCGCCAGCAGCCAAGGGACAGGGCAAGAGACCCAGTACTTC. Translating it yields CASSQGTGQETQYF.

This chain links TRBV7-2 with TRBJ2-5, with D perhaps matching TRBD2 (5 bases). The CDR3 covers 13 residues. CDR1 is SGHTA, CDR2 FQGNSA, per germline. Trimming pared 3 bases from V and 5 bases from J, leaving 10 bases between. The DNA of the CDR3 is TGTGCCAGCAGCTTCGGACTGGGGGAGACCCAGTACTTC. Amino acid sequence: CASSFGLGETQYF.

Turning to this clone: Given the absence of the conserved phenylalanine or tryptophan at the CDR3 end, a read error is likely. The genes are TRBV5-6 and TRBJ1-6; 8 nucleotides align to TRBD1. The CDR3 contains 16 residues. With V trimmed by 0 bases and J by 4 bases, 3 bases remained unmatched. The germline gives CDR1 SGHDT, CDR2 YYEEEE. The CDR3 nucleotides read TGTGCCAGCAGCTTGGACGGGACAGGATATAATTCACCCCTCCACCTT. This translates into CASSLDGTGYNSPLHL.